This is a list of T cell receptor beta chains from one sample in a study of T and B cells in COVID-19 patients. One entry per CDR3 protein results from TCRdb running MiXCR on the multiplex PCR reads. The repertoire holds about 4,800 distinct CDR3 sequences, with under 30% as singletons. The sample consisted of blood. The receptors derive from a human donor with active COVID-19. Both conserved end residues are part of each CDR3. D genes are given only for firm matches. Clone sizes are given selectively: once, few, many, or a class where the clone is expanded.

D: -
J: TRBJ1-5
V: TRBV28
size: -
CDR3: CASKRGFNQPQHF
DNA: TGTGCCAGCAAAAGGGGGTTCAATCAGCCCCAGCATTTT

D: -
J: TRBJ1-4
V: TRBV4-3
size: -
CDR3: CASSQVTGSQEKLFF
DNA: TGCGCCAGCAGCCAGGTTACAGGGTCTCAAGAAAAACTGTTTTTT

D: TRBD1
J: TRBJ1-2
V: TRBV6-6
size: -
CDR3: CAGGETGAGYGYTF
DNA: TGTGCCGGGGGCGAGACAGGGGCTGGCTATGGCTACACCTTC

D: -
J: TRBJ1-1
V: TRBV10-3
size: -
CDR3: CAISERMGTEAFF
DNA: TGTGCCATCAGTGAGAGGATGGGCACTGAAGCTTTCTTT

D: -
J: TRBJ1-6
V: TRBV13
size: medium-sized
CDR3: CASSFFSGKANSPLHF
DNA: TGTGCCAGCAGCTTTTTTAGCGGGAAAGCAAATTCACCCCTCCACTTT

D: TRBD1
J: TRBJ1-5
V: TRBV6-1
size: medium-sized
CDR3: CATMDRASNQPQHF
DNA: TGTGCCACTATGGACAGGGCCAGCAATCAGCCCCAGCATTTT

D: -
J: TRBJ2-3
V: TRBV5-3
size: medium-sized
CDR3: CARSPKPRRSHTDTQYF
DNA: TGTGCCAGAAGCCCCAAGCCGAGGCGGAGCCACACAGATACGCAGTATTTT

D: -
J: TRBJ2-3
V: TRBV6-2/TRBV6-3
size: medium-sized
CDR3: CASIAGQTHSTDTQYF
DNA: TGTGCCAGCATTGCCGGACAGACCCATAGCACAGATACGCAGTATTTT

D: -
J: TRBJ2-7
V: TRBV20-1
size: -
CDR3: CSARDRPYEQYF
DNA: TGCAGTGCGCGAGACAGACCCTACGAGCAGTACTTC

D: -
J: TRBJ1-6
V: TRBV7-2
size: -
CDR3: CASSLGEGQGLQYSPLHF
DNA: TGTGCCAGCAGCTTGGGTGAGGGCCAGGGATTACAGTATTCACCCCTCCACTTT

D: -
J: TRBJ2-5
V: TRBV6-1
size: medium-sized
CDR3: CASSLGTALQETQYF
DNA: TGTGCCAGCAGCCTCGGGACGGCACTACAAGAGACCCAGTACTTC

D: TRBD1
J: TRBJ2-3
V: TRBV7-9
size: -
CDR3: CASRGDSFTDTQYF
DNA: TGTGCCAGCAGAGGGGACAGTTTCACAGATACGCAGTATTTT

D: TRBD2
J: TRBJ2-7
V: TRBV12-3/TRBV12-4
size: -
CDR3: CASSLGLAPSEQYF
DNA: TGTGCCAGCAGTTTGGGACTAGCTCCGAGCGAGCAGTACTTC

D: -
J: TRBJ1-2
V: TRBV19
size: medium-sized
CDR3: CASSEAPRVGGYTF
DNA: TGTGCCAGTAGTGAGGCACCAAGGGTCGGTGGCTACACCTTC

D: -
J: TRBJ1-1
V: TRBV12-3/TRBV12-4
size: few
CDR3: CASSLAPTEVGSTEAFF
DNA: TGTGCCAGCAGTTTAGCGCCGACCGAGGTTGGCTCGACTGAAGCTTTCTTT

D: -
J: TRBJ2-7
V: TRBV18
size: -
CDR3: CASSPLPGAGNYEQYF
DNA: TGTGCCAGCTCGCCGCTCCCGGGGGCCGGGAACTACGAGCAGTACTTC

D: -
J: TRBJ2-7
V: TRBV6-2/TRBV6-3
size: medium-sized
CDR3: CASSYSTPRGYEQYF
DNA: TGTGCCAGCAGTTACTCGACTCCTAGAGGCTACGAGCAGTACTTC

D: -
J: TRBJ2-1
V: TRBV12-3/TRBV12-4
size: medium-sized
CDR3: CASRRTGRDEQFF
DNA: TGTGCCAGCAGACGGACAGGGAGGGATGAGCAGTTCTTC

D: -
J: TRBJ1-5
V: TRBV27
size: -
CDR3: CASSPQQNQPQHF
DNA: TGTGCCAGCAGTCCGCAGCAGAATCAGCCCCAGCATTTT

D: TRBD1
J: TRBJ2-7
V: TRBV5-4
size: medium-sized
CDR3: CASSLRQGAYEQYF
DNA: TGTGCCAGCAGCTTGCGGCAGGGGGCCTACGAGCAGTACTTC